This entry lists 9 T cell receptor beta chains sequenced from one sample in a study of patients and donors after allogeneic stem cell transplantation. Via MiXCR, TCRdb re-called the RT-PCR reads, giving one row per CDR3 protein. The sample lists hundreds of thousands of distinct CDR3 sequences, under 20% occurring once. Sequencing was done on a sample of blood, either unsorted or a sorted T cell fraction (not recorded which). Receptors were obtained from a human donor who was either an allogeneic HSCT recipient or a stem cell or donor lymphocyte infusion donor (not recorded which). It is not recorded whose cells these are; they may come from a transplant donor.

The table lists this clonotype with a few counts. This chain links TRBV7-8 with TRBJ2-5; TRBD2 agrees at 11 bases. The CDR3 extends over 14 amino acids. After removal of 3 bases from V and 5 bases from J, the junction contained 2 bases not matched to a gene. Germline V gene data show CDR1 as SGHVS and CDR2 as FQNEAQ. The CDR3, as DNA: TGTGCCAGCAGCTTTAGCGGGGGGGTCGAGACCCAGTACTTC. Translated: CASSFSGGVETQYF.

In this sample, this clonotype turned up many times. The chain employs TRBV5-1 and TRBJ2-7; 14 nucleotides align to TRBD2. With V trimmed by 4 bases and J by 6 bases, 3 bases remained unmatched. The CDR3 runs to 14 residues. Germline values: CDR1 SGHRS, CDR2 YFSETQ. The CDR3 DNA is TGCGCCAGCAGCGGTGGACTAGCGGGAGGCGAGCAGTACTTC. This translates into CASSGGLAGGEQYF.

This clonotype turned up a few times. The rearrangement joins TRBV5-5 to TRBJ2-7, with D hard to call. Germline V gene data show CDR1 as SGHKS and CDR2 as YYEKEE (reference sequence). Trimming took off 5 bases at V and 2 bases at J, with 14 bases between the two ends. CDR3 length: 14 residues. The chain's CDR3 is CASSPPGRTYEQYF. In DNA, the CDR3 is TGTGCCAGCAGTCCCCCAGGACGGACCTACGAGCAGTACTTC.

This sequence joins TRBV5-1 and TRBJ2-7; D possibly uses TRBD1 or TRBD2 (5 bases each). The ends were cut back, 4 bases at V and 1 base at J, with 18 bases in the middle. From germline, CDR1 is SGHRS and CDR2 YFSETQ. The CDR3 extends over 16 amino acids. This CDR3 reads CASSDRGTAFSYEQYF. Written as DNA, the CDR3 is TGCGCCAGCAGCGACCGTGGGACGGCTTTTTCCTACGAGCAGTACTTC. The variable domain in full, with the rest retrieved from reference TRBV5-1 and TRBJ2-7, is KAGVTQTPRYLIKTRGQQVTLSCSPISGHRSVSWYQQTPGQGLQFLFEYFSETQRNKGNFPGRFSGRQFSNSRSEMNVSTLELGDSALYLCASSDRGTAFSYEQYFGPGTRLTVT.

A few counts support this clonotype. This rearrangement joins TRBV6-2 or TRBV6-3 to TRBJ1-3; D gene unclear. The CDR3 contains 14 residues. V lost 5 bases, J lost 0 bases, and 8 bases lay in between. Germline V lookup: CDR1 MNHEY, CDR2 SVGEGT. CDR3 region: CASSQSYSGNTIYF. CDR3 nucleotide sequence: TGTGCCAGCAGTCAGAGTTACTCTGGAAACACCATATATTTT.

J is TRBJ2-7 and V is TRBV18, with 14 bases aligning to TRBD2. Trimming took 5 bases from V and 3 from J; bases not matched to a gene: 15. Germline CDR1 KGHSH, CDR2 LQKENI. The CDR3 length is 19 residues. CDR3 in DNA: TGTGCCAGCTCAAACGAAAATACCCGACTAGCGGGAGGGCACTACGAGCAGTACTTC. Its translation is CASSNENTRLAGGHYEQYF.

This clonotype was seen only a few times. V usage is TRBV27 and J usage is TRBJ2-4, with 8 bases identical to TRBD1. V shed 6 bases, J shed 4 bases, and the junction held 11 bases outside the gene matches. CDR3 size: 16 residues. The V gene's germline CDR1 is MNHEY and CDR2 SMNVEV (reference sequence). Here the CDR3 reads CASSFSGGSEKNIQYF. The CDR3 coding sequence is TGTGCCAGCAGCTTTTCAGGGGGCTCAGAGAAAAACATTCAGTACTTC.

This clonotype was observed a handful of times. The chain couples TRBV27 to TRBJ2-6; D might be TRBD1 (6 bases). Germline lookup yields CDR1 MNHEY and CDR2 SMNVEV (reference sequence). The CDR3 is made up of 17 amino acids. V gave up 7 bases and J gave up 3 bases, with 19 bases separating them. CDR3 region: CASTRDTLRVGANVLTF. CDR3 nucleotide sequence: TGTGCCAGCACCCGGGACACCCTTAGGGTTGGGGCCAACGTCCTGACTTTC.

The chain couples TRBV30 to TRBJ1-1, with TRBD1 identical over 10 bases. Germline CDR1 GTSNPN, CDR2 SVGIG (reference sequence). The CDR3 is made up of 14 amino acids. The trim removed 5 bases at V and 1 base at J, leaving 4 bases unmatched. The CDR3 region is CAWARDRGNTEAFF. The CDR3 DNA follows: TGTGCCTGGGCCAGGGACAGGGGGAACACTGAAGCTTTCTTT.